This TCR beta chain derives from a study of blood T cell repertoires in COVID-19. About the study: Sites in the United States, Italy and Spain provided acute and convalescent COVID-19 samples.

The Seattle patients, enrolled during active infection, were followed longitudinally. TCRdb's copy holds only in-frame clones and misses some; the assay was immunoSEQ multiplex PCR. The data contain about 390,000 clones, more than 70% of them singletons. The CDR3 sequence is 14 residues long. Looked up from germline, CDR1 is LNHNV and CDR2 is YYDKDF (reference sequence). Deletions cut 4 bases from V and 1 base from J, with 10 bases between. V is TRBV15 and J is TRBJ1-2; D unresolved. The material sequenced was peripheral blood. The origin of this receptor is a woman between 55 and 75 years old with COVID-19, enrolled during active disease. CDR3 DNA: TGTGCCACCAGCATTACCGGGAGTAACTATGGCTACACCTTC. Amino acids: CATSITGSNYGYTF.